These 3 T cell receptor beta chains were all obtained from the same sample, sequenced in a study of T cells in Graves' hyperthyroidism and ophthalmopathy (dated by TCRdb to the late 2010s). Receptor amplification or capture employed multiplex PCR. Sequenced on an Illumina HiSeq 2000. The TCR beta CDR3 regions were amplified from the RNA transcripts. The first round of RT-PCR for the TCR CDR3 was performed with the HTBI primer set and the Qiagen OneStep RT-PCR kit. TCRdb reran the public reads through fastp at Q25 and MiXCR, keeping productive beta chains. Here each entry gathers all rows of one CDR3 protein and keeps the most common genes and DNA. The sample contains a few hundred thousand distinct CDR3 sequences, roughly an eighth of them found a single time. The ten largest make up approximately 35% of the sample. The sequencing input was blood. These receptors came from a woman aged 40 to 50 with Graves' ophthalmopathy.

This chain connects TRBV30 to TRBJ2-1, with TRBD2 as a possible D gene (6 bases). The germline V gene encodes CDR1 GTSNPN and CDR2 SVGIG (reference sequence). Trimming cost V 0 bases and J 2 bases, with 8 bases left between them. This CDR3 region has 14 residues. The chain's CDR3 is CAWSVASAYNEQFF. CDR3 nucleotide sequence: TGTGCCTGGAGTGTGGCTAGCGCCTACAATGAGCAGTTCTTC.

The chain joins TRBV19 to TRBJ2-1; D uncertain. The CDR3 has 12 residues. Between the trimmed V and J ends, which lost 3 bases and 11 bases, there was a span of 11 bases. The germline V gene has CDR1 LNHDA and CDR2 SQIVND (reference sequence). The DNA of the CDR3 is TGTGCCAGTAGTATCAACTTAGAAAAGCAGTTCTTC. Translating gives CASSINLEKQFF.

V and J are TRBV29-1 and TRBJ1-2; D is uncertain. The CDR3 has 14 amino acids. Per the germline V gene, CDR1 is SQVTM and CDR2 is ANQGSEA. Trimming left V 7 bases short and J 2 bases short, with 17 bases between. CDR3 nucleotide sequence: TGCAGCGCTACTGGGATACAGAGAAACTATGGCTACACCTTC. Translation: CSATGIQRNYGYTF.